One and the same sample provided the 30 T cell receptor beta chains below, sequenced in a study of regulatory T cells in long-lasting Graves disease. Stated time point: persistent/refractory GD, antithyroid drugs over 5 years with positive TRAb. RNA extracted from PBMCs served as the sequencing template. Relying on iRepertoire HTBI primers and Arm-PCR of CDR3 regions, the team built TCR beta libraries. TCRdb analysed the multiplex PCR reads with MiXCR anew, one entry per CDR3 protein. Of some 300,000 distinct CDR3 sequences in the sample, under 25% were seen once. The sequencing here drew on peripheral blood mononuclear cells (PBMCs), taken when the disease was refractory, from a patient treated with antithyroid drugs. The receptors derive from a female donor with Graves disease.

This clonotype has only a few counts. This chain connects TRBV20-1 to TRBJ2-7; D call uncertain. Germline V gives CDR1 DFQATT, CDR2 SNEGSKA (reference sequence). The CDR3 loop spans 14 amino acids. The ends were cut back, 1 base at V and 6 bases at J, with 16 bases in the middle. CDR3: CSARGTVMKGEQYF. CDR3 nucleotide sequence: TGCAGTGCTAGAGGGACGGTCATGAAGGGCGAGCAGTACTTC.

This clonotype has only a few counts. This may arise from a read error, as a much more abundant clone is one base away. The V and J genes are TRBV11-2 and TRBJ2-5; maybe TRBD2 (6 bases). CDR1 is SGHAT, CDR2 FQNNGV, per germline. The ends were cut back, 5 bases at V and 9 bases at J, with 19 bases in the middle. CDR3 length equals 14 residues. CDR3 nucleotides: TGTGCCAGCAGCATAAGCTGGGGCCCGGGGGCCCAGTACTTC. Its protein product is CASSISWGPGAQYF.

Ten or more counts support this clonotype. The rearrangement joins TRBV4-2 to TRBJ1-5; D gene ambiguous. The CDR3 has 13 amino acids. With 0 bases removed from V and 6 bases from J, the gap between germline ends came to 6 bases. CDR1 is LGHNA and CDR2 is YNFKEQ in the germline V gene. CDR3 nucleotide sequence: TGTGCCAGCAGCCAAGAACATAGTCAGCCCCAGCATTTT. Amino acid sequence: CASSQEHSQPQHF.

The gene calls are TRBV12-3 or TRBV12-4 and TRBJ2-2, with 9 bases fitting TRBD2. V was clipped by 5 bases and J by 6 bases; unmatched bases: 4. The CDR3 consists of 14 residues. CDR3 sequence: CASSLIAGAGELFF. The CDR3 nucleotides are TGTGCCAGCAGTCTTATAGCGGGAGCCGGGGAGCTGTTTTTT.

This clonotype was seen a handful of times. This may arise from a read error, as a much more abundant clone is one base away. The chain has TRBV5-1 and TRBJ2-2, with a weak D call TRBD1 (5 bases). Germline lookup yields CDR1 SGHRS and CDR2 YFSETQ. V was pared by 3 bases and J by 7 bases, with 13 bases between. The CDR3 has 14 amino acids. CDR3: CASSSSGYNGELFF. The CDR3 nucleotides read TGCGCCAGCAGCTCTTCAGGGTACAACGGGGAGCTGTTTTTT.

The rearrangement uses TRBV5-1 and TRBJ2-3; D gene uncertain. V lost 0 bases and J 3 bases, leaving 11 bases between the germline ends. The germline V gene has CDR1 SGHRS and CDR2 YFSETQ. The CDR3 spans 15 residues. The chain's CDR3 is CASSLEQVLTDTQYF. The CDR3 DNA sequence: TGCGCCAGCAGCTTGGAGCAGGTCCTGACAGATACGCAGTATTTT.

The rearrangement uses TRBV28 and TRBJ2-1, with TRBD2 matching 8 bases. Trimming took 3 bases from V and 2 from J; bases not matched to a gene: 0. The CDR3 totals 14 residues. The germline V gene encodes CDR1 MDHEN and CDR2 SYDVKM. CDR3 amino acids: CASSFSGTYNEQFF. The CDR3 bases are TGTGCCAGCAGTTTTAGCGGGACCTACAATGAGCAGTTCTTC.

The genes are TRBV28 and TRBJ2-7; D unresolved. Trimming shortened V by 6 bases and J by 7 bases, and 13 bases separated the two germline ends. The germline V gene has CDR1 MDHEN and CDR2 SYDVKM. The CDR3 loop spans 12 amino acids. This CDR3 reads CASSLAGFEQYF. Written as DNA, the CDR3 is TGTGCCAGCAGCTTAGCTGGGTTTGAGCAGTACTTC. Filled out from reference TRBV28 and TRBJ2-7, the complete variable domain reads DVKVTQSSRYLVKRTGEKVFLECVQDMDHENMFWYRQDPGLGLRLIYFSYDVKMKEKGDIPEGYSVSREKKERFSLILESASTNQTSMYLCASSLAGFEQYFGPGTRLTVT.

The rearrangement links TRBV12-3 or TRBV12-4 to TRBJ2-5; 8 nucleotides line up with TRBD1. V lost 5 bases to trimming and J lost 4 bases; unmatched junction nucleotides: 6. The CDR3 spans 14 residues. As DNA, the CDR3 is TGTGCCAGCAGTCGCGACAGGGGAGGAGAGACCCAGTACTTC. Protein product: CASSRDRGGETQYF.

This clonotype was detected only a few times. The CDR3 reads CASSPALISYEQYF. The CDR3 nucleotides read TGTGCCAGCAGCCCAGCCCTGATCTCCTACGAGCAGTACTTC. The chain carries TRBV6-2 or TRBV6-3 and TRBJ2-7; no clear D. The CDR3 spans 14 residues. Trimming took off 6 bases at V and 0 bases at J, with 12 bases between the two ends. Per the germline V gene, CDR1 is MNHEY and CDR2 is SVGEGT.

This clonotype occurred many times. V is TRBV28 and J is TRBJ1-5; the D is unclear. Germline assignment: CDR1 MDHEN and CDR2 SYDVKM. This CDR3 has 12 amino acids. Trimming pared 6 bases from V and 1 base from J, leaving 4 bases between. The CDR3 sequence is CASRPSNQPQHF. The CDR3 nucleotides are TGTGCCAGCAGGCCAAGCAATCAGCCCCAGCATTTT.

Ten or more counts support this clonotype. The CDR3 is CSARELAGARYEQYF. The DNA of the CDR3 is TGCAGTGCTAGGGAACTAGCGGGAGCTCGTTACGAGCAGTACTTC. This rearrangement joins TRBV20-1 to TRBJ2-7; 11 bases map to TRBD2. The CDR3 is 15 residues long. The germline CDR1 and CDR2 sequences are DFQATT and SNEGSKA (reference sequence). V shed 3 bases and J 4 bases; nucleotides not matched to a gene: 8.

The rearrangement joins TRBV20-1 to TRBJ2-7, with D possibly being TRBD2 (6 bases). CDR1 and CDR2 from the germline V gene are DFQATT and SNEGSKA (reference sequence). V was pared by 3 bases and J by 1 base, with 13 bases between. The CDR3 spans 14 residues. CDR3 loop: CSASGRGGSYEQYF. Here the CDR3 DNA reads TGCAGTGCTAGTGGGCGGGGCGGATCCTACGAGCAGTACTTC.

V is TRBV12-3 or TRBV12-4 and J is TRBJ1-1, with 9 bases lining up with TRBD1. This CDR3 is built from 14 residues. The ends lost 7 bases at V and 8 bases at J; junction bases unmatched: 11. The CDR3 sequence is CASIKQGAGDEAFF. The CDR3 DNA follows: TGTGCCAGCATAAAACAGGGGGCGGGTGACGAAGCTTTCTTT.

This clonotype was observed at least ten times. The chain recombines TRBV7-2 with TRBJ2-5; 10 nucleotides line up with TRBD1. Trimming removed 5 bases from V and 4 bases from J; junction bases left unmatched: 7. This CDR3 is built from 15 residues. CDR1 is SGHTA, CDR2 FQGNSA, per germline. This CDR3 reads CASSQSGTGVETQYF. CDR3 nucleotide sequence: TGTGCCAGCAGCCAGTCCGGGACAGGGGTAGAGACCCAGTACTTC. Full variable domain (outside the CDR3, taken from reference TRBV7-2 and TRBJ2-5): GAGVSQSPSNKVTEKGKDVELRCDPISGHTALYWYRQSLGQGLEFLIYFQGNSAPDKSGLPSDRFSAERTGGSVSTLTIQRTQQEDSAVYLCASSQSGTGVETQYFGPGTRLLVL.

There are a few counts of this clonotype. V usage is TRBV14 and J usage is TRBJ2-4, with D perhaps matching TRBD2 (5 bases). The CDR3 is 15 residues long. CDR1 is SGHDN and CDR2 is FVKESK in the germline V gene. Between the trimmed V and J ends, which lost 1 base and 1 base, there was a span of 8 bases. Here the CDR3 reads CASSQGGLAKNIQYF. DNA for the CDR3: TGTGCCAGCAGCCAAGGAGGGCTGGCCAAAAACATTCAGTACTTC.

V and J are TRBV6-1 and TRBJ2-2, with D perhaps TRBD1 (6 bases). The CDR3 totals 16 residues. In germline, CDR1 is MNHNS, CDR2 SASEGT. V lost 6 bases and J lost 5, with 19 bases in between. The DNA of the CDR3 is TGTGCCAGCAGCGCCGACAGGTCCCCTGGAACCGGGGAGCTGTTTTTT. This sequence encodes CASSADRSPGTGELFF.

Points on this clonotype: An end of the junction differs from the germline gene, which may be a read error. The rearrangement joins TRBV18 to TRBJ1-1; D is uncertain. Per germline, CDR1 KGHSH and CDR2 LQKENI. The CDR3 sequence is 14 residues long. The CDR3 nucleotides are TGTGGCAGCTCACCACCCTCGGGAAACACTGAAGCTTTCTTT. Its protein is CGSSPPSGNTEAFF.

Points on this clonotype: Since a much larger clone is just one base distant, this may be a read error. CDR3 in amino acids: CASSLVGGFTETQYF. The CDR3 coding sequence is TGTGCCAGCAGCTTAGTAGGGGGTTTTACGGAGACCCAGTACTTC. The V and J genes are TRBV11-2 and TRBJ2-5, with a tentative D call TRBD1 (6 bases). V was shortened by 1 base and J by 5 bases, with 14 bases between the two germline ends. The CDR3 extends over 15 amino acids. Germline V lookup: CDR1 SGHAT, CDR2 FQNNGV.

This clonotype was seen more than once but under ten times. This chain joins TRBV7-2 and TRBJ1-5; a possible D gene is TRBD1 (5 bases). Trimming took off 2 bases at V and 9 bases at J, with 20 bases between the two ends. The CDR3 sequence is 16 residues long. From germline, CDR1 is SGHTA and CDR2 FQGNSA. The CDR3 sequence: CASSLLGRDLISPQHF. CDR3 DNA sequence: TGTGCCAGCAGCTTACTGGGCAGGGACCTCATATCGCCCCAGCATTTT.

This clonotype was seen more than once but under ten times. The V and J genes are TRBV7-9 and TRBJ2-6; 7 nucleotides line up with TRBD1. This CDR3 comprises 17 residues. The ends lost 2 bases at V and 4 bases at J; junction bases unmatched: 8. Germline V gene lookup returns CDR1 SEHNR and CDR2 FQNEAQ (reference sequence). The CDR3 loop reads CASSLPTTGSGANVLTF. The CDR3 DNA reads as TGTGCCAGCAGCTTACCCACGACAGGGAGCGGGGCCAACGTCCTGACTTTC.

This clonotype came up many times. At one end, the junction sequence differs from germline, possibly due to a read error. The genes are TRBV28 and TRBJ1-6; D gene uncertain. Germline CDR1 is MDHEN and CDR2 is SYDVKM. The length of the CDR3 is 13 residues. CDR3 DNA sequence: TGTGCCACCAAGGGAGGTTATACTTCACCCCTCCACTTT. Translated, it gives CATKGGYTSPLHF.

This chain connects TRBV7-3 to TRBJ2-2, with 8 bases fitting TRBD1. Per germline, CDR1 SGHTA and CDR2 FQGTGA. Trimming at V came to 5 bases and at J to 0 bases, leaving 8 bases not matched to a gene. CDR3 length: 17 residues. The chain's CDR3 is CASSPGQGPANTGELFF. The DNA for the CDR3 is TGTGCCAGCAGCCCAGGACAGGGCCCCGCGAACACCGGGGAGCTGTTTTTT.

This clonotype has a count of ten or more. This CDR3 is CASSPDGLYGYTF. Here the CDR3 DNA reads TGTGCCAGCAGCCCTGACGGTCTCTATGGCTACACCTTC. The chain carries TRBV7-2 and TRBJ1-2, with D unclear. The CDR3 contains 13 residues. The V end lost 5 bases, the J end lost 4 bases, and 11 bases lay between the germline ends. Germline CDR1 and CDR2: SGHTA and FQGNSA.

A word on this clonotype: Mismatch with germline at one junction end may stem from a read error. CDR3 region: CASSPSMAGEEEETQYF. The CDR3 bases are TGCGCCAGCAGCCCCTCTATGGCCGGGGAGGAGGAAGAGACCCAGTACTTC. The rearrangement joins TRBV9 to TRBJ2-5; D may be TRBD2 (6 bases). The V gene's germline CDR1 is SGDLS and CDR2 YYNGEE. There are 17 residues in the CDR3.

Comment on this clonotype: A much larger clone is a single base away; this may be a read error. The rearrangement joins TRBV7-2 to TRBJ2-5; possible D gene TRBD2, 5 bases. Germline CDR1 is SGHTA and CDR2 is FQGNSA. This CDR3 region has 14 residues. Trimming removed 1 base from V and 9 bases from J, with 15 bases in between. The CDR3 nucleotides are TGTGCCAGCAGCTTAGAGAGCAGGTCGGAGGCCCAGTACTTC. Protein product: CASSLESRSEAQYF.

The chain has TRBV7-2 and TRBJ1-2; possibly TRBD1 for D (6 bases). Germline CDR1 reads SGHTA; CDR2 reads FQGNSA. There are 14 residues in the CDR3. The V and J ends lost 1 base and 9 bases respectively, with 15 bases between them. CDR3 coding DNA: TGTGCCAGCAGCTTAGAGGGGGGGGGGAGGAGCTACACCTTC. This sequence encodes CASSLEGGGRSYTF. Together with reference TRBV7-2 and TRBJ1-2, the CDR3 gives the full variable domain: GAGVSQSPSNKVTEKGKDVELRCDPISGHTALYWYRQSLGQGLEFLIYFQGNSAPDKSGLPSDRFSAERTGGSVSTLTIQRTQQEDSAVYLCASSLEGGGRSYTFGSGTRLTVV.

This rearrangement joins TRBV28 to TRBJ2-3, with 8 bases that match TRBD2. The CDR3 length is 15 residues. Trimming took 6 bases from V and 0 from J; bases not matched to a gene: 5. Germline values: CDR1 MDHEN, CDR2 SYDVKM. The chain's CDR3 is CASRLAGISTDTQYF. Here the CDR3 DNA reads TGTGCCAGCAGATTAGCGGGAATAAGCACAGATACGCAGTATTTT. Complete variable domain (other parts from reference TRBV28 and TRBJ2-3): DVKVTQSSRYLVKRTGEKVFLECVQDMDHENMFWYRQDPGLGLRLIYFSYDVKMKEKGDIPEGYSVSREKKERFSLILESASTNQTSMYLCASRLAGISTDTQYFGPGTRLTVL.

This clonotype was counted ten times or more. The CDR3 protein is CAWRRTSGSYEQYF. In DNA, the CDR3 is TGTGCCTGGAGGAGGACTAGCGGGAGCTACGAGCAGTACTTC. The genes are TRBV30 and TRBJ2-7; TRBD2 aligns across 13 bases. The CDR3 totals 14 residues. From germline, CDR1 is GTSNPN and CDR2 SVGIG (reference sequence). With 3 bases clipped from V and 3 bases from J, the junction kept 2 bases outside the gene matches.

The rearrangement joins TRBV5-1 to TRBJ2-7; D is unresolved. This CDR3 has 15 amino acids. Between the trimmed V and J ends, which lost 2 bases and 2 bases, there was a span of 14 bases. Germline CDR1 SGHRS, CDR2 YFSETQ. The CDR3: CASSLSSGLAYEQYF. The CDR3 region has the DNA TGCGCCAGCAGCTTATCATCCGGGCTAGCCTACGAGCAGTACTTC.